This paragraph covers one TCR beta chain sequence. Its antigen is unknown. No base quality values were provided; no much bigger clone lies one nucleotide off. The sample originates from a study (dated by TCRdb to 2016 to 2018). The library relied on RT-PCR. The sequencer listed for this sample is Illumina MiSeq. TCRdb handled the public reads itself, with Q25 trimming in fastp and clone calling in MiXCR, and kept productive beta chains. Records with the same CDR3 protein are collapsed into one entry carrying the most frequent genes and DNA. This sample comprises about 700,000 distinct CDR3 sequences, approximately 15% of them detected only once. Together, the top ten hold roughly 4% of the sample. The CDR3 numbers 17 residues from cysteine through phenylalanine. Solely the CDR3 DNA is kept, with 51 bases framed from the first base. Taken from the germline V gene (reference sequence), the CDR1 and CDR2 loops are LGHDT and YNNKEL. V is reduced by 2 bases and J by 1 base, leaving a spacing of 17 bases between them.

Specimen: memory CD4+ T cells from blood. The receptor was isolated from a female donor in good health, serving as a healthy control. Recombination connected TRBV3-1 to TRBJ2-5; the D gene lacks a confident call. The CDR3 region: CASSQSQWGRPQETQYF. The nucleotide sequence is given as TGTGCCAGCAGCCAAAGTCAATGGGGTAGACCCCAAGAGACCCAGTACTTC.